Listed below are T cell receptor beta chains from one sample, sequenced in a study of OX40 agonist ivuxolimab in advanced cancers. Data came from immunoSEQ multiplex PCR; TCRdb stores just in-frame clones and leaves some out. This table has 65,000 to 75,000 clones, about nine tenths appearing once. The material sequenced was CD4+ or CD8+ T cells sorted from blood, taken in a trial of the OX40 agonist ivuxolimab. These receptors came from an adult with an advanced solid tumor such as melanoma, head and neck, liver or kidney cancer. CDR3s include the opening cysteine and the closing phenylalanine or tryptophan. Each record gives: clone size, V gene, D gene, J gene, CDR3 protein, CDR3 DNA. The D gene is left open where the match is weak. Not every row has a clone size; where given, it reads once, few, many or a size class.

>.|TRBV4-2|.|TRBJ2-1
CASSQEQSSSLYNEQFF
TGTGCCAGCAGCCAAGAGCAGAGCAGTTCCCTCTACAATGAGCAGTTCTTC
>.|TRBV28|TRBD2|TRBJ2-3
CASSLIPASGPANTDTQYF
TGTGCCAGCAGTTTAATCCCCGCTAGCGGCCCAGCGAACACAGATACGCAGTATTTT
>.|TRBV28|TRBD2|TRBJ2-1
CASSLLGTSGADEQFF
TGTGCCAGCAGTTTATTAGGGACTAGCGGGGCCGATGAGCAGTTCTTC
>.|TRBV6-5|.|TRBJ2-7
CASNPASEREQYF
TGTGCCAGCAACCCGGCTAGCGAGCGCGAGCAGTACTTC
>.|TRBV5-5|TRBD2|TRBJ2-1
CASSPRASGRDEQFF
TGTGCCAGCAGCCCCCGGGCTAGCGGGAGGGATGAGCAGTTCTTC
>.|TRBV28|TRBD2|TRBJ2-1
CASSLGLAGGPVEQFF
TGTGCCAGCAGTTTGGGACTAGCGGGAGGGCCGGTTGAGCAGTTCTTC
>.|TRBV27|TRBD2|TRBJ2-2
CASSFRGWTSGRATVTGELFF
TGTGCCAGCAGTTTTAGGGGATGGACTAGCGGGAGGGCCACGGTGACCGGGGAGCTGTTTTTT
>.|TRBV2|.|TRBJ1-4
CASRVQPNEKLFF
TGTGCCAGCAGGGTACAGCCTAATGAAAAACTGTTTTTT
>.|TRBV27|TRBD1|TRBJ2-7
CASADRSSYEQYF
TGTGCCAGCGCGGACAGGAGCTCCTACGAGCAGTACTTC
>.|TRBV5-4|.|TRBJ1-1
CASSAKQGGDTEAFF
TGTGCCAGCAGCGCAAAACAGGGAGGGGACACTGAAGCTTTCTTT
>.|TRBV18|TRBD2|TRBJ2-7
CASSYTGGGNPDEQYF
TGTGCCAGCTCATACACTGGGGGGGGGAATCCTGACGAGCAGTACTTC
>.|TRBV4-2|.|TRBJ1-1
CASSPYRVDTEAFF
TGTGCCAGCAGCCCCTATCGGGTGGACACTGAAGCTTTCTTT
>.|TRBV30|.|TRBJ1-4
CAWTPGGNEKLFF
TGTGCCTGGACCCCCGGAGGTAATGAAAAACTGTTTTTT
>.|TRBV30|.|TRBJ2-1
CAWRLEIEQFF
TGTGCCTGGAGGTTAGAGATTGAGCAGTTCTTC
>.|TRBV5-1|TRBD1|TRBJ1-1
CASAGQADTEAFF
TGCGCCAGCGCGGGACAGGCTGACACTGAAGCTTTCTTT
>.|TRBV6-5|.|TRBJ2-3
CASSYRGSTSTDTQYF
TGTGCCAGCAGTTACCGCGGTAGCACAAGCACAGATACGCAGTATTTT
>.|TRBV28|.|TRBJ2-7
CASSLSGVSYEQYF
TGTGCCAGCAGTTTATCAGGGGTCTCCTACGAGCAGTACTTC
>.|TRBV7-8|TRBD2|TRBJ2-3
CASSYLGRLAGDTQYF
TGTGCCAGCAGCTACCTCGGGAGGCTAGCTGGAGATACGCAGTATTTT
>.|TRBV19|.|TRBJ2-7
CASSIRASTYEQYF
TGTGCCAGTAGTATAAGGGCGTCGACCTACGAGCAGTACTTC
>.|TRBV7-2|.|TRBJ1-5
CASSLGAVRHQPQHF
TGTGCCAGCAGCTTAGGGGCGGTTCGCCATCAGCCCCAGCATTTT
>.|TRBV10-2|.|TRBJ2-3
CASRDVADTQYF
TGCGCCAGCCGGGACGTCGCAGATACGCAGTATTTT
>.|TRBV5-1|.|TRBJ2-3
CASSRGGLGTDTQYF
TGCGCCAGCAGCCGCGGAGGCCTAGGGACAGATACGCAGTATTTT
>.|TRBV27|TRBD1|TRBJ2-7
CATAWGTGRSHEQYF
TGTGCCACCGCCTGGGGGACAGGGCGCAGCCACGAGCAGTACTTC
>.|TRBV7-3|.|TRBJ1-1
CASSLSSGTEAFF
TGTGCCAGCAGCTTATCGAGCGGCACTGAAGCTTTCTTT
>.|TRBV10-2|.|TRBJ2-3
CASSELGVDTQYF
TGCGCCAGCAGTGAGTTAGGGGTGGATACGCAGTATTTT
>.|TRBV5-1|.|TRBJ2-4
CASSLIPGLGNIQYF
TGCGCCAGCAGCCTTATCCCGGGCCTGGGAAACATTCAGTACTTC
>.|TRBV7-3|.|TRBJ2-3
CASSLGDFASTDTQYF
TGTGCCAGCAGCTTAGGCGACTTTGCTAGCACAGATACGCAGTATTTT
>once|TRBV6-1|.|TRBJ1-3
CASSEAEGIISGNTIYF
TGTGCCAGCAGTGAAGCCGAAGGGATCATCTCTGGAAACACCATATATTTT
>.|TRBV11-2|.|TRBJ2-5
CASSLRLAQETQYF
TGTGCCAGCAGCTTACGGCTAGCCCAAGAGACCCAGTACTTC
>.|TRBV9|TRBD1|TRBJ2-5
CASGDRAETQYF
TGTGCCAGCGGGGACAGGGCAGAGACCCAGTACTTC
>.|TRBV2|TRBD2|TRBJ2-5
CASTLGLAGGETQYF
TGTGCCAGCACTCTGGGGCTAGCGGGAGGAGAGACCCAGTACTTC
>.|TRBV27|.|TRBJ2-1
CASSSNPGSEQFF
TGTGCCAGCAGTTCCAACCCGGGAAGTGAGCAGTTCTTC
>.|TRBV2|TRBD2|TRBJ2-1
CASTPRSGADNEQFF
TGTGCCAGCACCCCGAGGAGCGGGGCAGACAATGAGCAGTTCTTC
>.|TRBV6-6|.|TRBJ1-5
CASATEGYSNQPQHF
TGTGCCAGCGCTACGGAGGGATATAGCAATCAGCCCCAGCATTTT
>.|TRBV10-3|TRBD1|TRBJ2-5
CAISVGQDETQYF
TGTGCCATCAGTGTGGGACAGGATGAGACCCAGTACTTC
>.|TRBV7-2|TRBD1|TRBJ2-5
CASSRNPGTGRETQYF
TGTGCCAGCAGCCGCAACCCCGGGACAGGGAGAGAGACCCAGTACTTC
>.|TRBV6-6|.|TRBJ1-1
CASRPRLSNTEAFF
TGTGCCAGCAGACCCAGACTGTCGAACACTGAAGCTTTCTTT
>few|TRBV28|.|TRBJ2-5
CASSGRGVGETQYF
TGTGCCAGCAGTGGTCGGGGCGTGGGAGAGACCCAGTACTTC
>.|TRBV7-2|.|TRBJ2-4
CASSLEAENIQYF
TGTGCCAGCAGCTTAGAGGCCGAAAACATTCAGTACTTC
>.|TRBV27|.|TRBJ2-5
CASSLSSSGQETQYF
TGTGCCAGCAGTTTATCGTCCAGCGGCCAAGAGACCCAGTACTTC
>once|TRBV28|TRBD2|TRBJ2-1
CASSLSTSGRRNEQFF
TGTGCCAGCAGTTTGTCGACTAGCGGGAGGAGGAATGAGCAGTTCTTC
>once|TRBV9|TRBD1|TRBJ2-1
CASSPRTGSDEQFF
TGTGCCAGCAGCCCCCGGACAGGGAGCGATGAGCAGTTCTTC
>.|TRBV7-9|TRBD1|TRBJ2-3
CASSLQGQITDTQYF
TGTGCCAGCAGCCTACAGGGACAGATCACAGATACGCAGTATTTT
>once|TRBV5-1|.|TRBJ2-3
CASSPGPTTDTQYF
TGCGCCAGCAGCCCCGGGCCCACCACAGATACGCAGTATTTT
>.|TRBV7-2|.|TRBJ1-6
CASSFIRGGWDSPLHF
TGTGCCAGCAGCTTTATCCGAGGGGGATGGGATTCACCCCTCCACTTT
>.|TRBV27|.|TRBJ2-6
CASSFVSGANVLTF
TGTGCCAGCAGTTTTGTGTCTGGGGCCAACGTCCTGACTTTC
>.|TRBV27|.|TRBJ2-5
CASSLFSAGGVQETQYF
TGTGCCAGCAGTCTTTTCTCCGCCGGAGGGGTCCAAGAGACCCAGTACTTC
>.|TRBV27|.|TRBJ1-1
CASSLSRTRDEAFF
TGTGCCAGCAGTTTATCGAGGACACGTGATGAAGCTTTCTTT
>.|TRBV7-9|.|TRBJ1-5
CASSPQGGQPQHF
TGTGCCAGCAGCCCCCAGGGAGGGCAGCCCCAGCATTTT
>.|TRBV19|.|TRBJ1-5
CASSPGLPSGSQHF
TGTGCCAGTAGCCCGGGACTCCCTTCTGGGTCCCAGCATTTT
>.|TRBV28|.|TRBJ1-2
CASSLHRYGYTF
TGTGCCAGCAGTTTACATCGCTATGGCTACACCTTC
>.|TRBV5-1|TRBD1|TRBJ2-7
CASSSDRVTLEQYF
TGCGCCAGCAGCTCGGACAGGGTCACCCTCGAGCAGTACTTC
>.|TRBV18|.|TRBJ1-1
CASSPPEGRTEAFF
TGTGCCAGCTCACCACCGGAGGGCCGCACTGAAGCTTTCTTT
>.|TRBV19|.|TRBJ1-4
CASSKGSNNEKLFF
TGTGCCAGTAGTAAGGGCAGTAACAATGAAAAACTGTTTTTT
>.|TRBV21-1|.|TRBJ1-4
CASSKEEEPPGTNGYKLFF
TGTGCCAGCAGCAAAGAGGAGGAGCCCCCCGGGACCAACGGATATAAACTGTTTTTT